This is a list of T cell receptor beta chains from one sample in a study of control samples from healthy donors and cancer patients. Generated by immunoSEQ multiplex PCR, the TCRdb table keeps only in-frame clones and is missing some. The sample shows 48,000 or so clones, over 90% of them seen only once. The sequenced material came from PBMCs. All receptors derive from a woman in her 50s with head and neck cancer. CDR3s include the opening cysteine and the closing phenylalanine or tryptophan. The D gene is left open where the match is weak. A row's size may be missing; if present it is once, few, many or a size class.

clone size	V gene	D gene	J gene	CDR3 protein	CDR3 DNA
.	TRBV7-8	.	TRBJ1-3	CASSFLSEASGNTIYF	TGTGCCAGCAGCTTTCTGTCGGAGGCCTCTGGAAACACCATATATTTT
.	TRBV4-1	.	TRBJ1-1	CASSQDSGDAFF	TGCGCCAGCAGCCAAGATTCTGGGGACGCTTTCTTT
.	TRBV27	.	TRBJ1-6	CASSPPFSPLHF	TGTGCCAGCAGTCCGCCCTTTTCACCCCTCCACTTT
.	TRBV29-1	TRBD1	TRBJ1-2	CSVEDGTDYGYTF	TGCAGCGTTGAAGATGGGACAGACTATGGCTACACCTTC
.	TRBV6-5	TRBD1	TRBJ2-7	CASSYAGQGYEQYF	TGTGCCAGCAGTTACGCGGGACAGGGCTACGAGCAGTACTTC
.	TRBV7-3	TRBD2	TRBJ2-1	CASSLEAGANNEQFF	TGTGCCAGCAGCTTAGAAGCGGGAGCGAACAATGAGCAGTTCTTC
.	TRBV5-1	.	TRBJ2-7	CASSPRQGGSYEQYF	TGCGCCAGCAGCCCGCGACAAGGGGGTTCCTACGAGCAGTACTTC
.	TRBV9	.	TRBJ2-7	CASSVGAGLGSYEQYF	TGTGCCAGCAGCGTAGGGGCAGGGCTTGGGTCCTACGAGCAGTACTTC
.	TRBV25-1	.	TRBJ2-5	CASGIGGTQYF	TGTGCCAGCGGAATTGGGGGGACCCAGTACTTC
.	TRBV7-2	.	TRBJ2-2	CASSYQSNTGELFF	TGTGCCAGCAGCTACCAATCGAACACCGGGGAGCTGTTTTTT
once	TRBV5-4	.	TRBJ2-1	CASSSGLLSGEQFF	TGTGCCAGCAGCTCGGGACTCCTCTCTGGTGAGCAGTTCTTC
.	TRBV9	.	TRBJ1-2	CASSVDSWDYGYTF	TGTGCCAGCAGCGTGGACTCCTGGGACTATGGCTACACCTTC
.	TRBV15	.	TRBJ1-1	CATSRNRAMNTEAFF	TGTGCCACCAGCAGGAACAGGGCGATGAACACTGAAGCTTTCTTT
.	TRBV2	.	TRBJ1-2	CASSEATGTGYTF	TGTGCCAGCAGTGAAGCGACAGGAACCGGCTACACCTTC
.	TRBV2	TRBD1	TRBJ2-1	CAGDRVDNEQFF	TGTGCCGGGGACAGGGTAGACAATGAGCAGTTCTTC
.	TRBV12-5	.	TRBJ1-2	CASGSAGDVLYGYTF	TGTGCTAGTGGTTCCGCGGGCGACGTTCTCTATGGCTACACCTTC
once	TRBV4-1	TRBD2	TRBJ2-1	CASSPGLAGGNGQFF	TGCGCCAGCAGCCCTGGACTAGCGGGGGGTAATGGGCAGTTCTTC
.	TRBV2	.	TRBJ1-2	CASNEGKSSGYGYTF	TGTGCCAGCAATGAGGGAAAATCGAGCGGCTATGGCTACACCTTC
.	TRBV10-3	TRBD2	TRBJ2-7	CAISESATGLAVYEQYF	TGTGCCATCAGTGAGTCAGCCACTGGACTAGCGGTCTACGAGCAGTACTTC
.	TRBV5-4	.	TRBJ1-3	CASSLSGTGNTIYF	TGTGCCAGCAGCTTGTCCGGTACGGGAAACACCATATATTTT
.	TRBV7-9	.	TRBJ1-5	CASSLPNQPQHF	TGTGCCAGCAGCCTGCCGAATCAGCCCCAGCATTTT
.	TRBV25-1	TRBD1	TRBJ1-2	CASSVGTGNYGYTF	TGTGCCAGCAGTGTAGGGACAGGGAACTATGGCTACACCTTC
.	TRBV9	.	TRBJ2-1	CASSVDGHQFYNEQFF	TGTGCCAGCAGCGTGGACGGACACCAATTCTACAATGAGCAGTTCTTC
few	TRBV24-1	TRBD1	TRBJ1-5	CATSTGGSTGNQPQHF	TGTGCCACCAGTACAGGGGGGTCCACGGGCAATCAGCCCCAGCATTTT
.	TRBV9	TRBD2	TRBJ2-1	CASSAVAGGYYNEQFF	TGTGCCAGCAGCGCTGTAGCGGGAGGTTATTACAATGAGCAGTTCTTC
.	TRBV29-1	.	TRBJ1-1	CSVEIGLNTEAFF	TGCAGCGTTGAAATCGGATTGAACACTGAAGCTTTCTTT
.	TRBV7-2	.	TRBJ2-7	CASSLETVSEQYF	TGTGCCAGCAGCTTAGAGACAGTAAGCGAGCAGTACTTC
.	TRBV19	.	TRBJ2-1	CASSTGGYNEQFF	TGTGCCAGTAGTACAGGGGGGTACAATGAGCAGTTCTTC
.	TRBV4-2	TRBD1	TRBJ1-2	CASSQEEGGAYGYTF	TGTGCCAGCAGCCAAGAAGAAGGGGGCGCTTATGGCTACACCTTC